This T cell receptor (beta chain) comes out of a study of OX40 agonist ivuxolimab in advanced cancers. Whole-study findings and limits: Dose levels from 0.1 to 3.0 mg/kg saw CD4+ and CD8+ blood T cells expand clonally by week 6. Researchers did not establish what antigens the expanded peripheral T cells target. Compared with others, partial responders at 0.1-3.0 mg/kg displayed clonal expansion among the lowest. Expanded clones belonging to CD8+ T cells outnumbered, on average, those of CD4+.

On this clone itself: Its antigen is unidentified.

V lost 5 bases and J 1 base, leaving 15 bases between the germline ends. The CDR3 totals 16 residues. Germline values: CDR1 MDHEN, CDR2 SYDVKM. Assay used: immunoSEQ multiplex PCR; TCRdb lists only in-frame clones, some missing. This table has tens of thousands of clones, more than 75% appearing once. The input for sequencing was CD4+ or CD8+ T cells sorted from blood, taken in a trial of the OX40 agonist ivuxolimab. The chain uses TRBV28 and TRBJ1-3; the D is unclear. This TCR derives from an adult with an advanced solid tumor such as melanoma, head and neck, liver or kidney cancer. The CDR3 region has the DNA TGTGCCAGCAGTCCACCGATTTCGGGGTCTGGAAACACCATATATTTT. It is translated as CASSPPISGSGNTIYF.